These 17 T cell receptor beta chains originate from one sample sequenced in a study of blood T cell repertoires in COVID-19. The repertoire was sequenced with immunoSEQ multiplex PCR; TCRdb's copy has only in-frame clones and lacks some. The sample shows roughly 130,000 clones, 70% to 80% of them seen only once. The sequencing input was peripheral blood. These receptors were collected from an older woman with COVID-19, enrolled during active disease.

The V gene is TRBV6-6, the J gene TRBJ2-7, with 8 bases identical to TRBD2. Germline V gene lookup returns CDR1 MNHNY and CDR2 SVGAGI (reference sequence). CDR3 length: 15 residues. After removal of 7 bases from V and 4 bases from J, the junction contained 12 bases not matched to a gene. The CDR3 nucleotides read TGTGCCAGCAAGAAGGGTGGGACTAGTTTTTACGAGCAGTACTTC. Protein product: CASKKGGTSFYEQYF.

The chain joins TRBV5-1 to TRBJ1-1, with D possibly matching TRBD1 (5 bases). The CDR3 sequence is 14 residues long. Deletions cut 0 bases from V and 0 bases from J, with 6 bases between. Germline loops: CDR1 SGHRS, CDR2 YFSETQ. The CDR3 DNA reads TGCGCCAGCAGCTTGGAAGGGGTGAACACTGAAGCTTTCTTT. It translates to CASSLEGVNTEAFF.

The gene calls are TRBV21-1 and TRBJ1-6; TRBD1 was called by the table and not checked on the DNA. TRBV21-1 is classified as a pseudogene. CDR3 length equals 12 residues. CDR3: CASRPRNSPLHF. CDR3 nucleotides: TGTGCCAGCAGGCCCAGGAATTCACCCCTCCACTTT.

This clone appeared a few times. The gene calls are TRBV2 and TRBJ1-2; 7 bases align to TRBD1. The CDR3 sequence is 14 residues long. The V gene's germline CDR1 is SNHLY and CDR2 FYNNEI. Trimming at V came to 4 bases and at J to 5 bases, leaving 7 bases not matched to a gene. In DNA, the CDR3 is TGTGCCAGCAGTGTGGGACAGCAAATATATGGCTACACCTTC. This encodes CASSVGQQIYGYTF.

V usage is TRBV4-1 and J usage is TRBJ1-2; weak D call: TRBD1 (6 bases). Trimming stripped 3 bases from V and 1 base from J, with 12 bases between. CDR3 length: 15 amino acids. The germline CDR1 and CDR2 sequences are MGHRA and YSYEKL. The CDR3 is CASSQEIRGNYGYTF. For the CDR3, the DNA is TGCGCCAGCAGCCAGGAAATCAGGGGTAACTATGGCTACACCTTC.

The chain links TRBV25-1 to TRBJ1-1; 10 bases align to TRBD1. J lost 3 bases, V lost 8 bases, and 3 bases had no gene match. Germline V lookup: CDR1 MGHDK, CDR2 SYGVNS. CDR3 length: 13 amino acids. The DNA of the CDR3 is TGTGCCAGCCTGGACAGGGGGGACACTGAAGCTTTCTTT. Translating gives CASLDRGDTEAFF.

V usage is TRBV29-1 and J usage is TRBJ1-5, with D tentatively TRBD1 (5 bases). The CDR3 runs to 12 residues. The germline gives CDR1 SQVTM, CDR2 ANQGSEA. V was pared by 6 bases and J by 8 bases, with 14 bases between. CDR3 region: CSVQDAGEPQHF. CDR3 nucleotides: TGCAGCGTGCAAGATGCGGGGGAGCCCCAGCATTTT.

J is TRBJ1-1 and V is TRBV19; TRBD1 matches 12 bases. The V gene end was trimmed by 2 bases and the J gene end by 4 bases; junction bases not matched to a gene: 14. CDR3 length: 19 residues. CDR1 is LNHDA and CDR2 is SQIVND in the germline V gene (reference sequence). The CDR3 here is CASSIRAPGQGARGTEAFF. CDR3 DNA: TGTGCCAGTAGTATAAGGGCCCCGGGACAGGGGGCAAGAGGCACTGAAGCTTTCTTT.

The chain is built from TRBV4-1 and TRBJ1-1, with D tentatively TRBD1 (6 bases). This CDR3 has 13 residues. Germline CDR1 reads MGHRA; CDR2 reads YSYEKL. V lost 5 bases and J 10 bases, leaving 17 bases between the germline ends. The CDR3 protein is CASSSLGGASAFF. The CDR3 bases are TGCGCCAGCAGCAGCCTAGGGGGGGCGTCAGCTTTCTTT.

The chain uses TRBV7-2 and TRBJ2-7; D not certain. Germline V gene sequence: CDR1 SGHTA, CDR2 FQGNSA. Deletions cut 4 bases from V and 0 bases from J, with 13 bases between. The CDR3 length is 15 residues. The CDR3 bases are TGTGCCAGCAGCTACGGTACGGAGAGCTCCTACGAGCAGTACTTC. Protein product: CASSYGTESSYEQYF.

The gene calls are TRBV5-4 and TRBJ2-2, with 11 bases aligning to TRBD1. The V and J ends lost 2 bases and 8 bases, in that order; junction bases with no gene match: 8. Germline values: CDR1 SGHNT, CDR2 YYREEE (reference sequence). This CDR3 contains 16 residues. CDR3 loop: CASSLGQGALYGELFF. The CDR3 bases are TGTGCCAGCAGCTTAGGACAGGGGGCCCTTTATGGGGAGCTGTTTTTT. Filled out from reference TRBV5-4 and TRBJ2-2, the complete variable domain reads ETGVTQSPTHLIKTRGQQVTLRCSSQSGHNTVSWYQQALGQGPQFIFQYYREEENGRGNFPPRFSGLQFPNYSSELNVNALELDDSALYLCASSLGQGALYGELFFGEGSRLTVL.

This chain links TRBV2 with TRBJ1-5, with 7 bases identical to TRBD1. V gave up 8 bases and J gave up 0 bases; unmatched junction bases: 13. The length of the CDR3 is 17 residues. Per the germline V gene, CDR1 is SNHLY and CDR2 is FYNNEI. CDR3 sequence (DNA): TGTGCCAGCTCCTCAGAGGCAGGGGGTTATAGCAATCAGCCCCAGCATTTT. It codes for CASSSEAGGYSNQPQHF.

This sequence joins TRBV6-6 and TRBJ2-7, with D possibly matching TRBD2 (6 bases). The CDR3 has 16 amino acids. Germline CDR1 MNHNY, CDR2 SVGAGI (reference sequence). Trimming left V 2 bases short and J 2 bases short, with 16 bases between. CDR3 sequence (DNA): TGTGCCAGCAGTTACCCCTCGACTAGGGAGGCCTACGAGCAGTACTTC. It specifies CASSYPSTREAYEQYF.

The J gene is TRBJ1-2, the V gene TRBV3-1 (or the pseudogene TRBV3-2), with 8 bases matching TRBD1. CDR1 is LGHDT and CDR2 is YNNKEL in the germline V gene (reference sequence). CDR3 length: 15 amino acids. V gave up 1 base and J gave up 2 bases; unmatched junction bases: 3. The CDR3 DNA follows: TGTGCCAGCAGCCAAGCGGACAGGGCGAACTATGGCTACACCTTC. Protein sequence: CASSQADRANYGYTF.

The chain uses TRBV27 and TRBJ2-5; TRBD2 is a possible D gene (5 bases). The germline gives CDR1 MNHEY, CDR2 SMNVEV (reference sequence). The V end was cut by 5 bases, the J end by 1 base, with 14 bases between. There are 15 residues in the CDR3. The DNA of the CDR3 is TGTGCCAGCAGTCCAAGACTAAGCTCCCAAGAGACCCAGTACTTC. Protein product: CASSPRLSSQETQYF.

The V and J genes are TRBV2 and TRBJ2-7; TRBD1 matches 7 bases. With 6 bases clipped from V and 6 bases from J, the junction kept 8 bases outside the gene matches. The germline V gene encodes CDR1 SNHLY and CDR2 FYNNEI. CDR3 length equals 13 residues. The CDR3 sequence is CASRGQGGGEQYF. CDR3 nucleotides: TGTGCCAGCAGAGGGCAAGGGGGCGGCGAGCAGTACTTC.

Concerning this clone itself: The sample has other DNA sequences that encode this CDR3 too. This chain uses TRBV27 with TRBJ2-7; D not certain. This CDR3 is 13 amino acids long. V was pared by 2 bases and J by 5 bases, with 10 bases between. Germline V gene lookup returns CDR1 MNHEY and CDR2 SMNVEV (reference sequence). Here the CDR3 DNA reads TGTGCCAGCAGTTTAAACCGCGGTAACGAGCAGTACTTC. Its translation is CASSLNRGNEQYF.